This TCR beta chain was identified in a study of blood T cells in healthy people across ages (dated by TCRdb to the mid-2010s). As for the study more broadly: In model experiments, template switching captured roughly one uniquely barcoded TCR beta cDNA molecule for every two T cells. The study analyzed two additional independent replicas of 1 million unique cDNA reads from the same blood draw for two donors, one aged 18 to 30 and one aged 80 or older. Donors were grouped into four age groups: young (average roughly 15 years), middle-aged (39), aged (around 60) and long-lived (about 90). Age-related changes in TCR beta repertoire diversity were measured in the study by deep sequencing normalized with unique cDNA molecular identifiers. To avoid experimental bias, donors of different ages were spread randomly across the sequencing lanes. The research as a whole found: Compared with the aged group, the long-lived group had more naive CD4+ T cells, fewer expanded clones and increased TCR diversity, suggesting age selection. There was a strong correlation between observed TCR beta diversity and the percentage of naive T cells measured by flow cytometry. Donor CMV infection status was unknown, potentially confounding age-related changes in expanded clonotypes. Because profiling used bulk unsorted PBMCs, naive and antigen-experienced compartments could not be compared conclusively. As age increased, observed TCR beta diversity per million T cells dropped in a roughly linear way, and a significant reduction was already evident by age about 36. Total diversity estimates from one million sequenced T cells were considered lower bounds and underestimates.

The donors were a few dozen Caucasian individuals from Russia, aged about 6 to 95 years, who were systemically healthy. Each donor gave 9 to 10 milliliters of peripheral blood, collected into EDTA-treated Vacutainer tubes. PBMCs were isolated by Ficoll-Paque density-gradient centrifugation, with at least 7 million obtained per sample. Total RNA was extracted from PBMCs with Trizol reagent, with at least 6 micrograms obtained per sample. For every donor, flow cytometry on a PBMC aliquot measured the percentage of naive CD45RAhigh/CD27high T cells. This clonotype occurred a few times. Its antigen is unknown. Nothing much larger sits one base from this clone, and base qualities are not available. Preparation of the library involved 5' RACE. The run used an Illumina HiSeq 2500. A second PCR of roughly 7 to 12 cycles was run with a J-beta primer mix and a sample-barcoded 5' primer. A unique molecular identifier was introduced onto each TCR beta cDNA molecule by a template-switch 5' adaptor carrying 12 random nucleotides. At least 3 million CDR3-containing paired-end reads were obtained from each sample. First-strand cDNA synthesis was performed from all RNA using the Mint cDNA synthesis kit, with priming by a TRBC-specific oligonucleotide. After uracil-DNA glycosylase treatment, a first 18-cycle PCR used universal primers M1SS and BC2_uni_R on all cDNA. In the authors' own workflow: For normalization, 1 million high-quality reads, each with a distinct molecular identifier, were randomly selected from each sample. Reads sharing molecular identifiers were discarded rather than binned into consensus sequences. MiTCR, set to a Q25 quality threshold and the strictest error-elimination algorithm, was used for CDR3 identification, clonotype clustering and error correction. Lower-bound total TCR beta diversity was estimated with a nonparametric unseen species model using Euler transformation. TCRdb itself trimmed the public reads at Q25 with fastp, ran MiXCR and retained productive beta chains. When rows share a CDR3 protein, they turn into one entry using the most common DNA and genes. TCRdb, not the authors, supplied the V and J calls. This sample lists around 1.1 million distinct CDR3 sequences; around two fifths were detected once. The top ten constitute approximately 14% of the sample.

The CDR3, from cysteine to phenylalanine, totals 11 residues. Only the CDR3 part of the read is kept: 33 bases, read in frame from the first base. The junction shows trimming of 6 bases on V and 6 bases on J, plus 6 bases between the germline ends. CDR1 and CDR2 were assigned from the germline V gene as KGHSH and LQKENI. Specimen: blood. This TCR was recovered from a man younger than 35 in good health. The rearranged chain carries TRBV18 and TRBJ2-1; the D gene remains uncertain. The CDR3 region: CASSEANEQFF. Read as DNA, the sequence is TGTGCCAGCTCTGAGGCCAATGAGCAGTTCTTC.